This T cell receptor beta chain was identified in a study of cytomegalovirus exposure and HLA in healthy donors. Notes on the study in general: What was likely a sequencing artifact was a cluster of highly shared sequence variants. Later analysis suggested links between common viral pathogens and several top significant clusters.

Of note for this clone: Antigen: not known.

In germline, CDR1 is LNHDA, CDR2 SQIVND (reference sequence). There are 15 residues in the CDR3. V lost 6 bases, J lost 2 bases, and 17 bases lay in between. PCR amplification relied on 60 Vbeta primers (plus 13 Jbeta primers). Profiled with immunoSEQ multiplex PCR; TCRdb holds only in-frame clones, not every one. The sample carries around 78,000 clones, 80% recorded once. The chain combines TRBV19 with TRBJ2-7; tentative D call: TRBD2 (5 bases). This receptor was obtained from a male donor in good health and CMV-seronegative. Sequenced input: PBMCs. CDR3: CASSIFWAGPYEQYF. For the CDR3, the DNA is TGTGCCAGTAGCATCTTCTGGGCGGGCCCCTACGAGCAGTACTTC.